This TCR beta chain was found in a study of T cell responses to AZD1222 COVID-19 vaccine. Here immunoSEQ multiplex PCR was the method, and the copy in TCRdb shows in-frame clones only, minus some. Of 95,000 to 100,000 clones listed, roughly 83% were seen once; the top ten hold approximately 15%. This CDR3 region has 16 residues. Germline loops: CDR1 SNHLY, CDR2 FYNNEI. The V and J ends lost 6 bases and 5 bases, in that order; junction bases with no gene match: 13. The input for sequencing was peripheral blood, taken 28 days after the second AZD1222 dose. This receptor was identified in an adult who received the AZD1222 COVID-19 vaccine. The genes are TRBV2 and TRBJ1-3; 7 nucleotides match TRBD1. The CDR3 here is CASREDRSGYRNTIYF. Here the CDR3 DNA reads TGTGCCAGCAGGGAGGACAGGTCGGGTTATAGAAACACCATATATTTT.